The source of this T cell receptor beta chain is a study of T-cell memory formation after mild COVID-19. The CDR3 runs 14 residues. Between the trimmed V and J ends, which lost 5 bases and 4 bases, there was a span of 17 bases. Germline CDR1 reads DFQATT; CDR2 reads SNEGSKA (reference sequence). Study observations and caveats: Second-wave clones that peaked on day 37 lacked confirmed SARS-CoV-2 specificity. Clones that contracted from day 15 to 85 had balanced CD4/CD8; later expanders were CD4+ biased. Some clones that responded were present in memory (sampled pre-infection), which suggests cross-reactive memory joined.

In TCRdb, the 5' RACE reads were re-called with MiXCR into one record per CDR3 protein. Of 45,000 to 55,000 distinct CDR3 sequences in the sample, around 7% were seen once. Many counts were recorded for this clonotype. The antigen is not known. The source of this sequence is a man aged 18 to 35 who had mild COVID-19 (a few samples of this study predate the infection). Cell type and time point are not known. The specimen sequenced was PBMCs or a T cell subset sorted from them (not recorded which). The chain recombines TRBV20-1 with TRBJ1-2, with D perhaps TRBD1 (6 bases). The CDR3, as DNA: TGCAGTGCTGGGGATACCACAGGGTCCTATGGCTACACCTTC. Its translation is CSAGDTTGSYGYTF.